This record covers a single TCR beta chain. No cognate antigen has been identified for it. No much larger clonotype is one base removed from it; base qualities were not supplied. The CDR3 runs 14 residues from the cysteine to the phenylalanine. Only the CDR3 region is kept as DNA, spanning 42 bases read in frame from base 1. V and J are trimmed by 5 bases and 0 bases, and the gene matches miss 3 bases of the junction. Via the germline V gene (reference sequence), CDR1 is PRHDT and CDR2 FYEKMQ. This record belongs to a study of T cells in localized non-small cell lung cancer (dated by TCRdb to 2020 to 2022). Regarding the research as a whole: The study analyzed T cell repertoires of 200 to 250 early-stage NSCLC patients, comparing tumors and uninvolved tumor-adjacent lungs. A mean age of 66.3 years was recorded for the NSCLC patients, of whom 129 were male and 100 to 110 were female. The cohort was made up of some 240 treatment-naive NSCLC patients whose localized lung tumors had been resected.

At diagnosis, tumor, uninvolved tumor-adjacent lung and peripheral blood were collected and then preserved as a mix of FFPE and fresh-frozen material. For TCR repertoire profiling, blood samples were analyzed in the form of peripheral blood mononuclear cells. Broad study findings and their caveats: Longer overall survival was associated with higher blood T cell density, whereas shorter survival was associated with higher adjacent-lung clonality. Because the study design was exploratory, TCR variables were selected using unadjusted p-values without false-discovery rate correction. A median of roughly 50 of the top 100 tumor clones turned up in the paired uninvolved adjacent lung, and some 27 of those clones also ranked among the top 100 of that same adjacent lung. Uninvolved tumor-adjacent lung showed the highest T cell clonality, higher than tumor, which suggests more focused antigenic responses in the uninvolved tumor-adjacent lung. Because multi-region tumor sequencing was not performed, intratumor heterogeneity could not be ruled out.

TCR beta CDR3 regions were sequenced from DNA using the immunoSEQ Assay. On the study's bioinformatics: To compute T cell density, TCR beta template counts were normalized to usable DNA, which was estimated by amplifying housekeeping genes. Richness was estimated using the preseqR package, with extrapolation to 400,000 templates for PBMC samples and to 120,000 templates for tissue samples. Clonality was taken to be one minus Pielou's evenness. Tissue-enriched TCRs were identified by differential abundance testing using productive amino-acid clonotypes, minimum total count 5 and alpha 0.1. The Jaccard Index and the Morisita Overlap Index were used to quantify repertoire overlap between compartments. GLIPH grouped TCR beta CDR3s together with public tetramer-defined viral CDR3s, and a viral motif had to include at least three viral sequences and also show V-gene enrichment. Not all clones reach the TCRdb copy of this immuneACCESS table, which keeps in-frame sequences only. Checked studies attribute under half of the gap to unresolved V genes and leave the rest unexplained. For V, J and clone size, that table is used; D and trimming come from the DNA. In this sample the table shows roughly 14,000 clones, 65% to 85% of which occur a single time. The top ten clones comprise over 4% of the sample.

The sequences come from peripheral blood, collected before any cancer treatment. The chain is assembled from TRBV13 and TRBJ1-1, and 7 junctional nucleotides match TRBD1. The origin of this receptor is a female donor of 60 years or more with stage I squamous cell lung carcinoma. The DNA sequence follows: TGTGCCAGCAGCCTGGGACAGATGAACACTGAAGCTTTCTTT. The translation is CASSLGQMNTEAFF.